The TCR beta chain described here comes from a study of blood T cells in healthy people across ages. Primed by a sample-barcoded 5' primer and a J-beta primer mix, a second PCR proceeded for 7 to 11 cycles. Using its own MiXCR run on the 5' RACE reads, TCRdb lists one record per CDR3 protein. The top ten clones hold approximately 3.7% of a sample with 550,000 to 750,000 distinct CDR3 sequences, 20% to 25% of them seen once. A few counts support this clonotype. Germline CDR1 and CDR2: SGDLS and YYNGEE. With 4 bases removed from V and 7 bases from J, the gap between germline ends came to 11 bases. The length of the CDR3 is 13 residues.

The gene calls are TRBV9 and TRBJ2-2; no firm D call. The sequence was collected from a man aged 65 to 79 in good health. The sample taken for sequencing was blood. The chain's CDR3 is CASSPPDDGELFF. The CDR3 DNA reads as TGTGCCAGCAGCCCTCCTGACGACGGGGAGCTGTTTTTT. The whole variable domain, remainder taken from reference TRBV9 and TRBJ2-2, is DSGVTQTPKHLITATGQRVTLRCSPRSGDLSVYWYQQSLDQGLQFLIQYYNGEERAKGNILERFSAQQFPDLHSELNLSSLELGDSALYFCASSPPDDGELFFGEGSRLTVL.